A selection of T cell receptor beta chains follows, all from one sample in a study of blood T cell repertoires in COVID-19. Using immunoSEQ multiplex PCR, the repertoire was profiled, and TCRdb retains in-frame clones only, with some absent. This table holds hundreds of thousands of clones, around 92% found once. Sample: peripheral blood. The source of these receptors is a man aged 35 to 55 with acute or convalescent COVID-19. The CDR3 runs from the conserved cysteine through the conserved F or W. D genes are given only for firm matches. The listing skips clone size in some rows; elsewhere it reads once, few, many or a size class.

V gene,J gene,clone size,D gene,CDR3 length,CDR3 DNA,CDR3 protein
TRBV27,TRBJ2-1,few,TRBD1,15,TGTGCCAGCAGTCCCTCCAGGGGGAGCGGCAATGAGCAGTTCTTC,CASSPSRGSGNEQFF
TRBV5-1,TRBJ2-5,NA,TRBD2,15,TGCGCCAGCAGCTTGGGAGCGGGGGCACAAGAGACCCAGTACTTC,CASSLGAGAQETQYF
TRBV7-8,TRBJ1-5,NA,NA,14,TGTGCCAGCAGCTTAGAGTCAGGGCCTGGGCCCCAGCATTTT,CASSLESGPGPQHF
TRBV7-2,TRBJ1-5,once,NA,16,TGTGCCAGCAGCTTAGTAGGGTGGGGGGGCAATCAGCCCCAGCATTTT,CASSLVGWGGNQPQHF
TRBV7-6,TRBJ2-2,once,NA,14,TGTGCCAGCAGCCGACAGGGACTGGACGGGGAGCTGTTTTTT,CASSRQGLDGELFF
TRBV7-2,TRBJ2-1,NA,NA,15,TGTGCCAGCAGCCCCGCGGCGGGGTCCTACAATGAGCAGTTCTTC,CASSPAAGSYNEQFF
TRBV7-9,TRBJ2-7,NA,TRBD2,14,TGTGCCAGCAGCCGGACTAGCGGGTACTACGAGCAGTACTTC,CASSRTSGYYEQYF
TRBV28,TRBJ2-7,NA,NA,15,TGTGCCAGCAGCCCCACAGGCCCTCACTCCTACGAGCAGTACTTC,CASSPTGPHSYEQYF
TRBV30,TRBJ1-6,NA,NA,16,TGTGCCTGGAGTCTTAGAACAGGGTCCGATAATTCACCCCTCCACTTT,CAWSLRTGSDNSPLHF
TRBV29-1,TRBJ2-7,NA,TRBD2,16,TGCAGCGTTGCCCCCCATTTCAGCGGGAGTCCGCACGAGCAGTACTTC,CSVAPHFSGSPHEQYF
TRBV7-3,TRBJ2-2,NA,TRBD2,16,TGTGCCAGCAGCTCCCTTGCGGGACTAGCTGGCGGGGAGCTGTTTTTT,CASSSLAGLAGGELFF
TRBV7-6,TRBJ2-1,NA,TRBD2,17,TGTGCCAGCAGCTTACCTTCCGGGACTAGCGGGAGTGATGAGCAGTTCTTC,CASSLPSGTSGSDEQFF
TRBV21-1,TRBJ1-5,NA,NA,17,TGTGCCAGCAGCAAAGGTGTGAGAAAACTTAGCAATCAGCCCCAGCATTTT,CASSKGVRKLSNQPQHF
TRBV19,TRBJ2-2,NA,TRBD2,14,TGTGCCAGCCGGGGACTAGCGTACACCGGGGAGCTGTTTTTT,CASRGLAYTGELFF
TRBV5-1,TRBJ2-3,NA,TRBD2,17,TGCGCCAGCAGCTTGTACACCGGGGGGGAAGGCACAGATACGCAGTATTTT,CASSLYTGGEGTDTQYF
TRBV11-2,TRBJ1-2,NA,TRBD1,16,TGTGCCAGCAGCTTAATTAGTGGGACAGAGAACTATGGCTACACCTTC,CASSLISGTENYGYTF
TRBV9,TRBJ1-4,NA,NA,16,TGTGCCAGCAGCGGGGGGTACAGGGACCCTAATGAAAAACTGTTTTTT,CASSGGYRDPNEKLFF
TRBV30,TRBJ2-1,NA,NA,11,TGTGCCTGGAGCCCGCAGGTTGAGCAGTTCTTC,CAWSPQVEQFF
TRBV7-9,TRBJ2-1,NA,TRBD2,15,TGTGCCAGCAGCCCGACTAGCGGGGGCTACAATGAGCAGTTCTTC,CASSPTSGGYNEQFF
TRBV19,TRBJ1-5,once,TRBD1,15,TGTGCCAGTGTGGACAGGGATTATAGCAATCAGCCCCAGCATTTT,CASVDRDYSNQPQHF
TRBV6-2/TRBV6-3,TRBJ1-2,NA,NA,15,TGTGCCAGCAGTTACCTGGGCAGGGCTGGGTATGGCTACACCTTC,CASSYLGRAGYGYTF
TRBV9,TRBJ1-2,many,TRBD1,16,TGTGCCAGCAGCACCACGGGACAGCCTGCCGGGTATGGCTACACCTTC,CASSTTGQPAGYGYTF
TRBV6-4,TRBJ1-6,NA,TRBD1,14,TGTGCCAGCAGACAGGGGGCCGATCGGACACCCCTCCACTTT,CASRQGADRTPLHF
TRBV6-4,TRBJ1-2,once,TRBD1,14,TGTGCCAGCAGTCCGGACAGGGAGTTGGATGGCTACACCTTC,CASSPDRELDGYTF
TRBV6-5,TRBJ1-5,NA,NA,16,TGTGCCAGCAGTTGGGACGAGGTGGGGGGATATCAGCCCCAGCATTTT,CASSWDEVGGYQPQHF
TRBV2,TRBJ1-1,NA,NA,16,TGTGCCAGCAGTTCTGACGCTCTCTACGGGGACACTGAAGCTTTCTTT,CASSSDALYGDTEAFF
TRBV28,TRBJ2-7,NA,NA,16,TGTGCCAGCAGTTTCCCCTCTAACCAGGGGACCTACGAGCAGTACTTC,CASSFPSNQGTYEQYF
TRBV6-5,TRBJ2-7,few,NA,15,TGTGCCAGCAGTTACGGGGCAGGGCGGCCCTACGAGCAGTACTTC,CASSYGAGRPYEQYF
TRBV7-2,TRBJ1-4,NA,NA,15,TGTGCCAGCAGCTTAAGTCAGGGCAAGTATGAAAAACTGTTTTTT,CASSLSQGKYEKLFF
TRBV9,TRBJ2-1,NA,TRBD2,15,TGTGCCAGCAGCGTCCGGACTAGCGGGTACAATGAGCAGTTCTTC,CASSVRTSGYNEQFF
TRBV6-6,TRBJ2-7,NA,TRBD2,14,TGTGCCAGCAGTTACTCCCCGGGAGGTGACGAGCAGTACTTC,CASSYSPGGDEQYF
TRBV9,TRBJ2-7,NA,TRBD2,17,TGTGCCAGCAGCGTGGGTTTCGTCGGGCGGGAGGGCTACGAGCAGTACTTC,CASSVGFVGREGYEQYF
TRBV2,TRBJ1-6,NA,NA,13,TGTGCCAGCAGGGGCAGCCATAATTCACCCCTCCACTTT,CASRGSHNSPLHF
TRBV7-9,TRBJ2-3,NA,TRBD1,15,TGTGCCAGCAGCTTAGAACGGACAGGGACAGATACGCAGTATTTT,CASSLERTGTDTQYF
TRBV4-1,TRBJ2-7,NA,TRBD2,15,TGCGCCAGCAGCCAATATGGACTAGCGGGGGGGCAGAAGTACTTC,CASSQYGLAGGQKYF
TRBV2,TRBJ2-5,NA,NA,14,TGTGCCAGCAGTGATGGCGGGTACCAAGAGACCCAGTACTTC,CASSDGGYQETQYF
TRBV20-1,TRBJ1-5,NA,TRBD1,14,TGCAGTGCTAGTTTACAGGGGTTCAGACAGCCCCAGCATTTT,CSASLQGFRQPQHF
TRBV30,TRBJ2-3,NA,NA,17,TGTGCCTGGAGCCCCGGAGCCCTACAACAGGGCACAGATACGCAGTATTTT,CAWSPGALQQGTDTQYF
TRBV6-5,TRBJ2-4,NA,NA,15,TGTGCCGGCCCCGGGCGGGCGCGAGCCAAAAACATTCAGTACTTC,CAGPGRARAKNIQYF
TRBV6-5,TRBJ2-1,few,TRBD2,15,TGTGCCAGCAGTTGGACTAGCGGGAGCTCCGATGAGCAGTTCTTC,CASSWTSGSSDEQFF